The 7 T cell receptor beta chains below were found in one sample sequenced in a study of cytomegalovirus exposure and HLA in healthy donors. 13 Jbeta primers and 60 Vbeta primers were used for the PCR. The repertoire was sequenced with immunoSEQ multiplex PCR; TCRdb's copy has only in-frame clones and lacks some. This table holds 75,000 to 100,000 clones, approximately 74% found once. Sequenced input: PBMCs. These receptors were taken from a woman in her 70s in good health and CMV-seropositive.

This clone turned up a few times. The chain is built from TRBV18 and TRBJ1-2, with 8 bases matching TRBD1. The junction had 5 bases not matched to a gene; V was cut back by 0 bases and J by 2 bases. In germline, CDR1 is KGHSH, CDR2 LQKENI. The CDR3 totals 16 residues. The CDR3 DNA reads as TGTGCCAGCTCACCACCCGGACAGGGAGTCAACTATGGCTACACCTTC. It yields the protein CASSPPGQGVNYGYTF.

This clone was counted only a few times. This rearrangement joins TRBV7-6 to TRBJ2-5; 10 nucleotides align to TRBD1. The CDR3 loop spans 17 amino acids. Trimming removed 5 bases from V and 2 bases from J; junction bases left unmatched: 11. Per the germline V gene, CDR1 is SGHVS and CDR2 is FNYEAQ. The CDR3 DNA reads TGTGCCAGCAGCCTGAGACAGGGGGCAAGTAGGCAAGAGACCCAGTACTTC. As protein: CASSLRQGASRQETQYF.

This chain connects TRBV9 to TRBJ2-7; 8 nucleotides align to TRBD1. Trimming removed 2 bases from V and 2 bases from J; junction bases left unmatched: 3. The CDR3 length is 14 residues. The V gene's germline CDR1 is SGDLS and CDR2 YYNGEE. CDR3 sequence: CASSVTDRAYEQYF. The CDR3 DNA sequence: TGTGCCAGCAGCGTGACGGACAGGGCCTACGAGCAGTACTTC.

The J gene is TRBJ1-1, the V gene TRBV6-5, with 10 bases aligning to TRBD1. Germline assignment: CDR1 MNHEY and CDR2 SVGAGI. The length of the CDR3 is 13 residues. J lost 8 bases, V lost 6 bases, and 6 bases had no gene match. The CDR3 nucleotides are TGTGCCAGCAGCCAGGGACAGGGGCGAGAAGCTTTCTTT. Encoded protein: CASSQGQGREAFF.

The chain combines TRBV5-1 with TRBJ2-2, with 7 bases lining up with TRBD1. The V segment lost 4 bases and the J segment 3 bases; nucleotides outside the gene matches: 6. The CDR3 is made up of 15 amino acids. The germline V gene encodes CDR1 SGHRS and CDR2 YFSETQ. The CDR3 DNA follows: TGCGCCAGCAGCATACACGACAGGGACACCGGGGAGCTGTTTTTT. Translating it yields CASSIHDRDTGELFF.

The chain couples TRBV5-4 to TRBJ2-7, with 9 bases that match TRBD2. There are 17 residues in the CDR3. Unmatched junction bases numbered 11, after V lost 4 bases and J lost 0 bases. Germline CDR1 reads SGHNT; CDR2 reads YYREEE (reference sequence). The CDR3 protein is CASSRRGAGGHSYEQYF. CDR3 sequence (DNA): TGTGCCAGCAGCCGTCGGGGAGCGGGAGGCCACTCCTACGAGCAGTACTTC.

This clone was seen a handful of times. CDR3 sequence: CASSLAVTGRLAGIYEQYF. The CDR3 DNA reads TGTGCCAGCTCACTGGCCGTGACAGGGAGACTAGCGGGGATCTACGAGCAGTACTTC. The chain links TRBV18 to TRBJ2-7; 11 bases match TRBD2. Germline V gene data show CDR1 as KGHSH and CDR2 as LQKENI. CDR3 length: 19 residues. Losses at the gene ends were 4 bases for V and 3 bases for J; bases not matched to a gene: 17.